These T cell receptor beta chains were read from a single sample in a study of T-cell memory formation after mild COVID-19. TCRdb re-derived calls from the 5' RACE reads in MiXCR, one entry per CDR3 protein. The table lists 450,000 to 700,000 distinct CDR3 sequences, roughly 18% of them singletons. Sequencing input: PBMCs or a T cell subset sorted from them (not recorded which). Source of these receptors: an adult woman who had mild COVID-19 (a few samples of this study predate the infection). Cell type and time point are not known. The CDR3 runs from the conserved cysteine through the conserved F or W. Fields, in order: V gene, D gene, clone size, J gene, CDR3 DNA, CDR3 protein. A D gene is named only where the DNA matches it firmly. Only some rows state a clone size, as once, few, many or a class for expanded clones.

v_gene: TRBV10-3
d_gene: .
abundance: .
j_gene: TRBJ1-2
CDR3nt: TGTGCCATCAGTGACGGGAGAAACTATGGCTACACCTTC
CDR3aa: CAISDGRNYGYTF

v_gene: TRBV20-1
d_gene: .
abundance: few
j_gene: TRBJ2-1
CDR3nt: TGCAGTGCTAGAGATAAACAGGCCTACAATGAGCAGTTCTTC
CDR3aa: CSARDKQAYNEQFF

v_gene: TRBV12-3/TRBV12-4
d_gene: .
abundance: .
j_gene: TRBJ2-2
CDR3nt: TGTGCCAGCAGCCAGGAGGAATACACCGGGGAGCTGTTTTTT
CDR3aa: CASSQEEYTGELFF

v_gene: TRBV3-1
d_gene: TRBD2
abundance: .
j_gene: TRBJ2-1
CDR3nt: TGTGCCAGCAGCTTGCTAGCGGGGGGGACTGTCTTC
CDR3aa: CASSLLAGGTVF

v_gene: TRBV20-1
d_gene: .
abundance: .
j_gene: TRBJ2-1
CDR3nt: TGCAGTGTTTCTAGGGCTCGCGGGACCCTATACAATGAGCAGTTCTTC
CDR3aa: CSVSRARGTLYNEQFF

v_gene: TRBV7-2
d_gene: .
abundance: few
j_gene: TRBJ1-2
CDR3nt: TGTGCCAGCAGCTTAGGTGGCAGGGGACGGGGTGGCTACACCTTC
CDR3aa: CASSLGGRGRGGYTF

v_gene: TRBV10-3
d_gene: .
abundance: few
j_gene: TRBJ2-7
CDR3nt: TGTGCCATCAGTGAAGGGGCAAACCCAGTCTACGAGCAGTACTTC
CDR3aa: CAISEGANPVYEQYF

v_gene: TRBV20-1
d_gene: .
abundance: .
j_gene: TRBJ1-1
CDR3nt: TGCAGTGCTATCAGTCGGGGCTTGAACACTGAAGCTTTCTTT
CDR3aa: CSAISRGLNTEAFF

v_gene: TRBV7-2
d_gene: .
abundance: few
j_gene: TRBJ2-5
CDR3nt: TGTGCCAGCAGCTTAGGCTGGGGGCGGGAGACCCAGTACTTC
CDR3aa: CASSLGWGRETQYF

v_gene: TRBV6-5
d_gene: .
abundance: few
j_gene: TRBJ2-7
CDR3nt: TGTGCCAGCAGTTCAGGGGTCCACGAGCAGTACTTC
CDR3aa: CASSSGVHEQYF

v_gene: TRBV6-5
d_gene: TRBD2
abundance: .
j_gene: TRBJ2-2
CDR3nt: TGTGCCAGCAGCCGGAGGGGACTAGCGGGGCTGTTTTTT
CDR3aa: CASSRRGLAGLFF

v_gene: TRBV7-3
d_gene: .
abundance: few
j_gene: TRBJ2-5
CDR3nt: TGTGCCAGCAGCGCGAACGGGGTTGAGACCCAGTACTTC
CDR3aa: CASSANGVETQYF

v_gene: TRBV20-1
d_gene: TRBD1
abundance: few
j_gene: TRBJ1-2
CDR3nt: TGCAGTGCCGTCCCGGGACAGGGGGAGCACTATGGCTACACCTTC
CDR3aa: CSAVPGQGEHYGYTF

v_gene: TRBV4-3
d_gene: .
abundance: few
j_gene: TRBJ2-7
CDR3nt: TGCGCCAGCAGCCAAGGAGGGAACCTTGGGTCCTACGAGCAGTACTTC
CDR3aa: CASSQGGNLGSYEQYF

v_gene: TRBV4-2
d_gene: TRBD2
abundance: many
j_gene: TRBJ2-1
CDR3nt: TGTGCCAGCAGCCAAGACAGGGTAGCGGGGGGCCTCGGGGGGTGGCAGTTCTTC
CDR3aa: CASSQDRVAGGLGGWQFF

v_gene: TRBV2
d_gene: .
abundance: .
j_gene: TRBJ2-5
CDR3nt: TGTGCCAGCAGTGCTCTACAGGGACCGGCGCCCCAGTACTTC
CDR3aa: CASSALQGPAPQYF

v_gene: TRBV18
d_gene: .
abundance: .
j_gene: TRBJ1-1
CDR3nt: TGTGCCAGCTCACCGTTATACCGAGTCGAGGACACTGAAGCTTTCTTT
CDR3aa: CASSPLYRVEDTEAFF

v_gene: TRBV4-2
d_gene: .
abundance: few
j_gene: TRBJ2-2
CDR3nt: TGTGCCAGCAGCCAAGCCACAGGGTACCCGAACACCGGGGAGCTGTTTTTT
CDR3aa: CASSQATGYPNTGELFF

v_gene: TRBV4-1
d_gene: .
abundance: .
j_gene: TRBJ2-1
CDR3nt: TGCGCCAGCAGCCGGGACCACTACAATGAGCAGTTCTTC
CDR3aa: CASSRDHYNEQFF

v_gene: TRBV11-2
d_gene: .
abundance: .
j_gene: TRBJ1-1
CDR3nt: TGTGCCAGCAGCTTATACGGGGGTAGCACTGAAGCTTTCTTT
CDR3aa: CASSLYGGSTEAFF

v_gene: TRBV7-2
d_gene: TRBD2
abundance: .
j_gene: TRBJ2-5
CDR3nt: TGTGCCAGCAGCCTCATAAAACTAGCGGGAGAGACCCAGTACTTC
CDR3aa: CASSLIKLAGETQYF

v_gene: TRBV14
d_gene: TRBD2
abundance: .
j_gene: TRBJ2-7
CDR3nt: TGTGCCAGCAGCCAAGATATCAGCGGGAGGCGTGAGCAGTACTTC
CDR3aa: CASSQDISGRREQYF

v_gene: TRBV20-1
d_gene: TRBD2
abundance: .
j_gene: TRBJ2-7
CDR3nt: TGCAGTGCTAGAGTACCGGGACTAGCAATTTACGAGCAGTACTTC
CDR3aa: CSARVPGLAIYEQYF

v_gene: TRBV4-1
d_gene: .
abundance: .
j_gene: TRBJ2-2
CDR3nt: TGCGCCAGCAGATCTGGGTTGGCCGGGGAGCTGTTTTTT
CDR3aa: CASRSGLAGELFF

v_gene: TRBV7-9
d_gene: TRBD1
abundance: few
j_gene: TRBJ2-1
CDR3nt: TGTGCCAGCAGCACTAGACAGGGTAACGGGCCCTACAATGAGCAGTTCTTC
CDR3aa: CASSTRQGNGPYNEQFF

v_gene: TRBV15
d_gene: .
abundance: .
j_gene: TRBJ1-1
CDR3nt: TGTGCCACCAGGAAGGACAGACCAGAGGCTTTCTTT
CDR3aa: CATRKDRPEAFF